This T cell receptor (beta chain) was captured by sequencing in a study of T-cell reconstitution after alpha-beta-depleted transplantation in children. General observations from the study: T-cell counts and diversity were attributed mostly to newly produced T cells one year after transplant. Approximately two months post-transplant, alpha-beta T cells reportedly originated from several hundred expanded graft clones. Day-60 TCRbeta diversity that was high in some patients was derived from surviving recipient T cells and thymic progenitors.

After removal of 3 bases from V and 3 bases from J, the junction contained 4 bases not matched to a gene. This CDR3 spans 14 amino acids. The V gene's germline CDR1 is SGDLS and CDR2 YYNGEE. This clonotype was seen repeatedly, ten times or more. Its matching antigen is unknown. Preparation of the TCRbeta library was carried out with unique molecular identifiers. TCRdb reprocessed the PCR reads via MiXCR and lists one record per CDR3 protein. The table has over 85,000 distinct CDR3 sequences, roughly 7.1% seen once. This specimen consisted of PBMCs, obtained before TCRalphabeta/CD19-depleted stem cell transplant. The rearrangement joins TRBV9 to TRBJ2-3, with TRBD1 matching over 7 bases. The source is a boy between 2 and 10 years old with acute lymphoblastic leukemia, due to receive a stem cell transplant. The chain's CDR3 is CASSARQGTDTQYF. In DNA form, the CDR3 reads TGTGCCAGCAGCGCCCGACAGGGAACAGATACGCAGTATTTT.